The 27 T cell receptor beta chains given below trace back to one sample, sequenced in a study of blood T cell repertoires in COVID-19. Some clones are missing from TCRdb's copy, which holds only in-frame ones; the method was immunoSEQ multiplex PCR. The table includes about 140,000 clones, around 80% detected once. What was sequenced was peripheral blood. The receptor set was obtained from a man between 60 and 70 years old with acute or convalescent COVID-19.

In this sample, this clone turned up a few times. This sequence joins TRBV10-3 and TRBJ2-2; 7 bases align to TRBD1. This CDR3 region has 14 residues. J gave up 1 base and V 10 bases, and 6 bases lay outside the gene matches. Germline assignment: CDR1 ENHRY and CDR2 SYGVKD. CDR3 sequence reads: CATLRGMNTGELFF. In DNA form, the CDR3 reads TGTGCCACCCTCAGGGGGATGAACACCGGGGAGCTGTTTTTT.

V and J are TRBV5-1 and TRBJ2-7; D is perhaps TRBD2 (6 bases). Germline CDR1 and CDR2: SGHRS and YFSETQ. Deletions cut 1 base from V and 7 bases from J, with 6 bases between. This CDR3 spans 11 amino acids. The CDR3 here is CASSLRGEQYF. The CDR3 nucleotides are TGCGCCAGCAGCTTGCGGGGGGAGCAGTACTTC.

The J gene is TRBJ1-6, the V gene TRBV4-3, with D perhaps TRBD1 (6 bases). This CDR3 region has 16 residues. Germline lookup yields CDR1 LGHNA and CDR2 YSLEER. V was clipped by 1 base and J by 4 bases, with 11 bases between them. The CDR3 loop is CASSQARTEYNSPLHF. Here the CDR3 DNA reads TGCGCCAGCAGCCAAGCGAGGACAGAATATAATTCACCCCTCCACTTT.

This clone was seen a handful of times. The V and J genes are TRBV3-1 (or the pseudogene TRBV3-2) and TRBJ2-7, with 7 bases fitting TRBD1. The germline CDR1 and CDR2 sequences are LGHDT and YNNKEL (reference sequence). With 3 bases clipped from V and 2 bases from J, the junction kept 7 bases outside the gene matches. The CDR3 runs to 15 residues. The CDR3 DNA reads TGTGCCAGCAGCCATCGACAGGGACAGACCTACGAGCAGTACTTC. The encoded protein is CASSHRQGQTYEQYF.

The chain uses TRBV7-9 and TRBJ1-1, with a possible D match to TRBD1 (5 bases). Germline assignment: CDR1 SEHNR and CDR2 FQNEAQ (reference sequence). The V and J ends lost 7 bases and 1 base respectively, with 10 bases between them. This CDR3 is built from 13 residues. The CDR3 DNA is TGTGCCAGCACCGTTACAGGGAACACTGAAGCTTTCTTT. As protein: CASTVTGNTEAFF. The variable domain in full, with the rest retrieved from reference TRBV7-9 and TRBJ1-1, is DTGVSQNPRHKITKRGQNVTFRCDPISEHNRLYWYRQTLGQGPEFLTYFQNEAQLEKSRLLSDRFSAERPKGSFSTLEIQRTEQGDSAMYLCASTVTGNTEAFFGQGTRLTVV.

The chain carries TRBV19 and TRBJ2-2; 7 nucleotides line up with TRBD1. The V gene's germline CDR1 is LNHDA and CDR2 SQIVND (reference sequence). This CDR3 is built from 17 residues. Trimming took 5 bases from V and 0 from J; bases not matched to a gene: 9. CDR3 residues: CASSQTGAAANTGELFF. Written as DNA, the CDR3 is TGTGCCAGTAGTCAAACAGGGGCCGCCGCGAACACCGGGGAGCTGTTTTTT. Together with reference TRBV19 and TRBJ2-2, the CDR3 gives the full variable domain: DGGITQSPKYLFRKEGQNVTLSCEQNLNHDAMYWYRQDPGQGLRLIYYSQIVNDFQKGDIAEGYSVSREKKESFPLTVTSAQKNPTAFYLCASSQTGAAANTGELFFGEGSRLTVL.

Concerning this clone: This sample also contains other DNA sequences that code for the same CDR3. The gene calls are TRBV5-1 and TRBJ1-1, with TRBD1 identical over 8 bases. The junction had 1 base not matched to a gene; V was cut back by 1 base and J by 2 bases. The V gene's germline CDR1 is SGHRS and CDR2 YFSETQ. The CDR3 totals 14 residues. The CDR3 sequence: CASSLTGGNTEAFF. The DNA of the CDR3 is TGCGCCAGCAGCTTGACAGGGGGAAACACTGAAGCTTTCTTT.

This chain uses TRBV4-1 with TRBJ2-5; the match to TRBD2 covers 9 bases. Germline trimming cut 1 base from V and 5 bases from J; bases unmatched to any gene: 8. The CDR3 loop spans 16 amino acids. CDR1 MGHRA and CDR2 YSYEKL come from the germline V gene. The DNA for the CDR3 is TGCGCCAGCAGCCAAGGTCCTAGCGGGATCGGGGAGACCCAGTACTTC. Translating it yields CASSQGPSGIGETQYF.

By sample share, this clone is medium-sized. The chain couples TRBV6-2 or TRBV6-3 to TRBJ2-5, with 11 bases identical to TRBD1. From germline, CDR1 is MNHEY and CDR2 SVGEGT. The ends lost 1 base at V and 4 bases at J; junction bases unmatched: 2. The CDR3 spans 15 residues. The CDR3 bases are TGTGCCAGCAGTTACTGGGGACAGGGGGGAGAGACCCAGTACTTC. This encodes CASSYWGQGGETQYF.

The rearrangement links TRBV7-9 to TRBJ1-5; no reliable D call. There are 12 residues in the CDR3. Germline CDR1 and CDR2: SEHNR and FQNEAQ (reference sequence). V was clipped by 3 bases and J by 14 bases, with 14 bases between them. This CDR3 reads CASSLKRGLKHF. The CDR3 DNA follows: TGTGCCAGCAGCTTGAAGCGGGGATTGAAGCATTTT. Filled out from reference TRBV7-9 and TRBJ1-5, the complete variable domain reads DTGVSQNPRHKITKRGQNVTFRCDPISEHNRLYWYRQTLGQGPEFLTYFQNEAQLEKSRLLSDRFSAERPKGSFSTLEIQRTEQGDSAMYLCASSLKRGLKHFGDGTRLSIL.

Only a few counts were recorded for this clone. This chain links TRBV6-1 with TRBJ1-5; D not resolved. Germline-derived CDR1 and CDR2 are MNHNS and SASEGT. This CDR3 contains 13 residues. The V gene lost 3 bases and the J gene lost 3 bases, with 6 bases spanning the gap. For the CDR3, the DNA is TGTGCCAGCAGTGAGAGTTTCAATCAGCCCCAGCATTTT. It specifies CASSESFNQPQHF.

The chain is built from TRBV5-1 and TRBJ1-6; 8 bases are shared with TRBD1. J gave up 11 bases and V 7 bases, and 8 bases lay outside the gene matches. The germline gives CDR1 SGHRS, CDR2 YFSETQ. This CDR3 has 13 amino acids. CDR3 coding DNA: TGCGCCAGCGCAGACAGGGGTGAGGCACCCCTCCACTTT. This gives the protein CASADRGEAPLHF.

The chain is built from TRBV24-1 and TRBJ2-1, with 8 bases that match TRBD1. The CDR3 is 15 residues long. V lost 3 bases, J lost 13 bases, and 13 bases stayed unmatched. CDR1 KGHDR and CDR2 SFDVKD come from the germline V gene. The CDR3 DNA reads TGTGCCACCAGTGATCCGAAGCAGGGGGCGCGTGTTCAGTTCTTC. Protein product: CATSDPKQGARVQFF.

The chain couples TRBV18 to TRBJ1-5; possibly TRBD1 for D (5 bases). The V end lost 3 bases, the J end lost 4 bases, and 13 bases lay between the germline ends. This CDR3 region has 15 residues. Per the germline V gene, CDR1 is KGHSH and CDR2 is LQKENI. The CDR3 spells CASSPGGGRNQPQHF. CDR3 coding DNA: TGTGCCAGCTCACCTGGTGGGGGGAGGAATCAGCCCCAGCATTTT.

V gene TRBV7-9 combines with J gene TRBJ1-6; possible D gene TRBD1, 6 bases. From germline, CDR1 is SEHNR and CDR2 FQNEAQ (reference sequence). The CDR3 contains 12 residues. Trimming removed 5 bases at V and 8 bases at J, with 7 bases between. This CDR3 reads CASSPGDSPLHF. Here the CDR3 DNA reads TGTGCCAGCAGCCCAGGGGATTCACCCCTCCACTTT.

The chain combines TRBV3-1 (or the pseudogene TRBV3-2) with TRBJ2-3; 9 bases agree with TRBD2. This CDR3 comprises 13 residues. The V segment lost 7 bases and the J segment 10 bases; nucleotides outside the gene matches: 9. Germline assignment: CDR1 LGHDT and CDR2 YNNKEL (reference sequence). In DNA form, the CDR3 reads TGTGCCAGCATAGCGGGTAGCGGGAGCGCGCAGTATTTT. Protein: CASIAGSGSAQYF.

This clone has more than one count but fewer than ten. The chain uses TRBV30 and TRBJ2-2; 8 nucleotides agree with TRBD1. The CDR3 contains 15 residues. Germline assignment: CDR1 GTSNPN and CDR2 SVGIG (reference sequence). J was trimmed by 5 bases and V by 4 bases; bases with no gene match: 9. The CDR3 nucleotides are TGTGCCTGGACCTTGACAGGGGTTGGTACCGGGGAGCTGTTTTTT. Encoded protein: CAWTLTGVGTGELFF.

The CDR3 nucleotides read TGTGCCAGCAGCCTTCAGGATCAGCCCCAGCATTTT. This encodes CASSLQDQPQHF. This rearrangement joins TRBV28 to TRBJ1-5; D gene ambiguous. Germline lookup yields CDR1 MDHEN and CDR2 SYDVKM. Trimming removed 6 bases from V and 5 bases from J, with 8 bases in between. The CDR3 extends over 12 amino acids. Drawing the rest from reference TRBV28 and TRBJ1-5, the complete variable domain is DVKVTQSSRYLVKRTGEKVFLECVQDMDHENMFWYRQDPGLGLRLIYFSYDVKMKEKGDIPEGYSVSREKKERFSLILESASTNQTSMYLCASSLQDQPQHFGDGTRLSIL.

The genes are TRBV19 and TRBJ2-1; D perhaps matches TRBD2 (6 bases). V lost 3 bases, J lost 1 base, and 10 bases lay in between. CDR3 length: 15 amino acids. Germline V CDR1 and CDR2: LNHDA, SQIVND (reference sequence). Written as DNA, the CDR3 is TGTGCCAGTAGTATGTTGGCGGGATCCTACAATGAGCAGTTCTTC. It specifies CASSMLAGSYNEQFF.

The chain is built from TRBV7-2 and TRBJ1-1, with 8 bases identical to TRBD1. V dropped 2 bases and J dropped 5; count of bases not matched to a gene: 1. CDR1 is SGHTA and CDR2 is FQGNSA in the germline V gene. CDR3 length equals 13 residues. The CDR3 nucleotides are TGTGCCAGCAGCTTACAGGGGGCGACTGAAGCTTTCTTT. Translating it yields CASSLQGATEAFF.

This clone was found once. The rearrangement links TRBV5-1 to TRBJ1-2, with D possibly being TRBD1 (5 bases). Germline CDR1 reads SGHRS; CDR2 reads YFSETQ. With 6 bases removed from V and 8 bases from J, the gap between germline ends came to 17 bases. The CDR3 totals 13 residues. The CDR3, as DNA: TGCGCCAGCAAAACAAATCAGGGTCGCGGCTACACCTTC. This gives the protein CASKTNQGRGYTF.

This chain uses TRBV4-1 with TRBJ2-3, with 8 bases fitting TRBD2. Germline CDR1 and CDR2: MGHRA and YSYEKL. Trimming at V came to 4 bases and at J to 4 bases, leaving 13 bases not matched to a gene. This CDR3 contains 17 residues. The CDR3 loop reads CASSLRWSGRGPDTQYF. The CDR3 region has the DNA TGCGCCAGCAGCCTTAGGTGGAGCGGGAGAGGGCCAGATACGCAGTATTTT.

The chain couples TRBV28 to TRBJ1-5; 7 bases are shared with TRBD1. With V trimmed by 5 bases and J by 3 bases, 10 bases remained unmatched. Germline values: CDR1 MDHEN, CDR2 SYDVKM. The CDR3 sequence is 16 residues long. CDR3 protein: CASSGPDRVYNQPQHF. CDR3 DNA sequence: TGTGCCAGCAGTGGACCCGACAGGGTGTACAATCAGCCCCAGCATTTT.

The CDR3 DNA follows: TGTGCCAGCAGTTTCGGACGGGGGGCTGGCTATGGCTACACCTTC. Its protein is CASSFGRGAGYGYTF. V and J are TRBV27 and TRBJ1-2, with D possibly matching TRBD1 (6 bases). With 3 bases removed from V and 4 bases from J, the gap between germline ends came to 15 bases. The CDR3 runs 15 residues. Per germline, CDR1 MNHEY and CDR2 SMNVEV (reference sequence).

The chain joins TRBV28 to TRBJ2-7; 7 bases map to TRBD2. V lost 5 bases, J lost 2 bases, and 6 bases stayed unmatched. Germline CDR1 and CDR2: MDHEN and SYDVKM. CDR3 length equals 14 residues. The CDR3 is CASSDPGGTYEQYF. The CDR3, as DNA: TGTGCCAGCAGTGACCCCGGGGGGACCTACGAGCAGTACTTC.

This clone was seen a single time. The rearrangement joins TRBV5-4 to TRBJ1-1, with D uncertain. Germline V gene lookup returns CDR1 SGHNT and CDR2 YYREEE (reference sequence). This CDR3 has 15 amino acids. V was cut by 0 bases and J by 0 bases, with 9 bases left in between. The chain's CDR3 is CASSLVAPMNTEAFF. CDR3 nucleotides: TGTGCCAGCAGCTTGGTAGCACCCATGAACACTGAAGCTTTCTTT.

The rearrangement links TRBV2 to TRBJ2-5, with D unclear. The V gene lost 7 bases and the J gene lost 2 bases, with 14 bases spanning the gap. CDR3 size: 14 residues. Germline V gene lookup returns CDR1 SNHLY and CDR2 FYNNEI. The CDR3 protein is CASNLHTPQETQYF. CDR3 nucleotide sequence: TGTGCCAGCAATCTCCACACACCTCAAGAGACCCAGTACTTC.